The 5 T cell receptor beta chains below all came from one sample that was sequenced in a study of human T cells and chemical hapten exposure. TCRdb re-called the RACE reads with MiXCR, one entry per CDR3 protein. Among about 45,000 distinct CDR3 sequences, around 4.5% were seen once, and the ten largest hold around 5.5%. Time point: healthy volunteer bleed at 2 weeks. The authors extracted total RNA from unfractionated whole blood. Material: whole blood. Every receptor here comes from a human donor in good health. Some clones in this sample may be carry-over from other donors' samples.

This clonotype was counted many times. The chain carries TRBV24-1 and TRBJ2-1, with TRBD2 matching over 11 bases. The CDR3 totals 15 residues. Trimming took 6 bases from V and 7 from J; bases not matched to a gene: 7. The germline V gene encodes CDR1 KGHDR and CDR2 SFDVKD. The CDR3 loop reads CATSTSGSGKNEQFF. The CDR3 bases are TGTGCCACCAGTACTAGCGGGAGTGGGAAAAATGAGCAGTTCTTC.

This clonotype was detected ten times or more. The rearrangement joins TRBV30 to TRBJ1-5; D might be TRBD1 (5 bases). In germline, CDR1 is GTSNPN, CDR2 SVGIG (reference sequence). Between the trimmed V and J ends, which lost 0 bases and 2 bases, there was a span of 8 bases. This CDR3 is built from 14 residues. In DNA form, the CDR3 reads TGTGCCTGGAGTGTAACGGGGGGCAATCAGCCCCAGCATTTT. It codes for CAWSVTGGNQPQHF.

This clonotype was seen repeatedly, ten times or more. The chain employs TRBV6-5 and TRBJ2-6; 15 bases line up with TRBD2. CDR3 length: 19 amino acids. V shed 6 bases, J shed 1 base, and the junction held 7 bases outside the gene matches. In germline, CDR1 is MNHEY, CDR2 SVGAGI. The CDR3 region has the DNA TGTGCCAGCAGGGGGACTAGCGGGAGGATGATATCTGGGGCCAACGTCCTGACTTTC. Protein product: CASRGTSGRMISGANVLTF.

This sequence joins TRBV9 and TRBJ1-2; no reliable D call. The CDR3 runs 15 residues. V gave up 4 bases and J gave up 7 bases, with 20 bases separating them. In germline, CDR1 is SGDLS, CDR2 YYNGEE. For the CDR3, the DNA is TGTGCCAGCAGCATCGACCGGGCCGCGAAAGTTGGCTACACCTTC. This encodes CASSIDRAAKVGYTF.

The rearrangement uses TRBV6-5 and TRBJ2-2; D is perhaps TRBD2 (6 bases). Germline V gene data show CDR1 as MNHEY and CDR2 as SVGAGI. The CDR3 covers 15 residues. Trimming removed 5 bases from V and 5 bases from J, with 15 bases in between. CDR3 amino acids: CASSPSGTSTGELFF. In DNA form, the CDR3 reads TGTGCCAGCAGTCCCTCCGGGACTTCGACCGGGGAGCTGTTTTTT.